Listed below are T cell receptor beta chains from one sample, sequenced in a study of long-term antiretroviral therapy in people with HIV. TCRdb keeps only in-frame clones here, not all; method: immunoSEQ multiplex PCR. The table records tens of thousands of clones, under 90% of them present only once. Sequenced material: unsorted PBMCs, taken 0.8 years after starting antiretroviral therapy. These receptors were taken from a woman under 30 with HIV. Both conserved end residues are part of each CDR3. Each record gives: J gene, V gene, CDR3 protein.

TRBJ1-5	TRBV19	CASSPGTRANQPQHF
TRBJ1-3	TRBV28	CASSLFSFGQSSGNTIYF
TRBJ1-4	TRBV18	CASSSNGGEKLFF
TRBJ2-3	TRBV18	CASSPRPRQSTDTQYF
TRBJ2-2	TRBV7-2	CASSLAVSGLAGGQDTGELFF
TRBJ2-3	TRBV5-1	CASSLNSDTQYF
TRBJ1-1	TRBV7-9	CASSLRDGLIIPRTEAFF
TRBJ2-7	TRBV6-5	CASRTGPSLEQYF
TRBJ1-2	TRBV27	CASSSTGPQTTF
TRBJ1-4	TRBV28	CASNGQGPEKLFF
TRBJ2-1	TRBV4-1	CASSQTDRGNEQFF
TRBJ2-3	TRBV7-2	CASSLALAGTTDTQYF
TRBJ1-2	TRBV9	CASSVDRAWGYTF
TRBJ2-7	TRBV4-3	CASSQEGTGSYEQYF
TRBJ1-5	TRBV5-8	CASSLEEVELPKWSNQPQHF
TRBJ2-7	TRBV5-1	CASSLETGWDEQYF